A single sample gave rise to the 19 T cell receptor beta chains below, sequenced in a study of preoperative IRX-2 immunotherapy in early breast cancer. As to treatment: preoperative locoregional IRX-2 cytokine immunotherapy. TCRdb keeps only in-frame clones here, not all; method: immunoSEQ multiplex PCR. The sample holds around 34,000 clones; roughly 80% are singletons and the top ten take roughly 2.6%. The sample here was lymph node tissue, taken from a patient treated with IRX-2 immunotherapy. All receptors derive from a human donor with breast cancer.

This clone occurred a few times. V is TRBV18 and J is TRBJ2-5, with a weak D call TRBD2 (5 bases). Germline-derived CDR1 and CDR2 are KGHSH and LQKENI. This CDR3 has 15 residues. V lost 6 bases to trimming and J lost 4 bases, with 18 bases between them. The CDR3 nucleotides read TGTGCCAGCTCGCCAGTCCGGACTTCTTTAGAGACCCAGTACTTC. It encodes CASSPVRTSLETQYF.

V and J are TRBV18 and TRBJ1-1; D is undetermined. This CDR3 has 14 residues. Deletions cut 2 bases from V and 0 bases from J, with 7 bases between. Germline CDR1 reads KGHSH; CDR2 reads LQKENI. In DNA form, the CDR3 reads TGTGCCAGCTCACCATGGCAGATGAACACTGAAGCTTTCTTT. Residues: CASSPWQMNTEAFF.

This rearrangement joins TRBV1 to TRBJ1-1. TRBV1 is a known pseudogene. The CDR3 totals 13 residues. The CDR3 bases are TGCGCCAGCAGCCAAGGTGGGGGGACTGAAGCTTTCTTT. Translation gives CASSQGGGTEAFF.

V usage is TRBV19 and J usage is TRBJ1-2, with 12 bases aligning to TRBD1. The CDR3 runs 15 residues. V dropped 2 bases and J dropped 4; count of bases not matched to a gene: 2. The germline CDR1 and CDR2 sequences are LNHDA and SQIVND (reference sequence). The CDR3 protein is CASSISGQGAYGYTF. For the CDR3, the DNA is TGTGCCAGTAGTATATCGGGACAGGGGGCCTATGGCTACACCTTC.

The chain combines TRBV4-1 with TRBJ2-1; 8 bases are a match to TRBD2. The V and J ends lost 2 bases and 6 bases, in that order; junction bases with no gene match: 12. The CDR3 is made up of 17 amino acids. Per germline, CDR1 MGHRA and CDR2 YSYEKL. CDR3 sequence (DNA): TGCGCCAGCAGCCAATACCCACCGGGAGGGCCTAGCAATGAGCAGTTCTTC. Its translation: CASSQYPPGGPSNEQFF.

This chain connects TRBV6-7 to TRBJ2-6, with D perhaps TRBD1 (6 bases). TRBV6-7 is sorted into the ORF group, with uncertain function. The V and J ends lost 6 bases and 11 bases respectively, with 14 bases between them. The CDR3 runs 13 residues. CDR3 DNA sequence: TGTGCCAGCAGAAAACAGGGTACGGACGTCCTGACTTTC. As protein: CASRKQGTDVLTF.

The rearrangement links TRBV29-1 to TRBJ2-3; D unclear. CDR1 and CDR2 from the germline V gene are SQVTM and ANQGSEA. The CDR3 has 13 residues. Deletions cut 4 bases from V and 1 base from J, with 9 bases between. The CDR3 is CSVAPGGTDTQYF. The CDR3 DNA reads as TGCAGCGTTGCCCCTGGGGGCACAGATACGCAGTATTTT.

V usage is TRBV15 and J usage is TRBJ1-5, with D tentatively TRBD1 (5 bases). The V gene lost 9 bases and the J gene lost 1 base, with 13 bases spanning the gap. Looked up from germline, CDR1 is LNHNV and CDR2 is YYDKDF (reference sequence). The CDR3 contains 14 residues. The chain's CDR3 is CATNWGGSNQPQHF. The CDR3 DNA reads TGTGCCACTAATTGGGGGGGGAGCAATCAGCCCCAGCATTTT.

The J gene is TRBJ1-2, the V gene TRBV30, with D possibly matching TRBD1 (5 bases). The V end lost 1 base, the J end lost 8 bases, and 8 bases lay between the germline ends. CDR3 length: 11 amino acids. Germline V gene data show CDR1 as GTSNPN and CDR2 as SVGIG (reference sequence). CDR3 sequence reads: CAWSGGPGYTF. Written as DNA, the CDR3 is TGTGCCTGGAGTGGGGGACCAGGCTACACCTTC.

The chain employs TRBV6-8 and TRBJ2-5, with TRBD1 matching 7 bases. The V gene's germline CDR1 is MNHGY and CDR2 SAAAGT. This CDR3 contains 13 residues. With 5 bases clipped from V and 4 bases from J, the junction kept 4 bases outside the gene matches. DNA for the CDR3: TGTGCCAGCAGTCCAAGGACAGGAGAGACCCAGTACTTC. Translation: CASSPRTGETQYF.

DNA of the CDR3: TGTGCCAGCAGTTACTCCCTGGACAGGGTTACCTACGAGCAGTACTTC. Translation: CASSYSLDRVTYEQYF. The chain employs TRBV6-8 and TRBJ2-7; 8 positions agree with TRBD1. In germline, CDR1 is MNHGY, CDR2 SAAAGT. V was clipped by 0 bases and J by 2 bases; unmatched bases: 6. The CDR3 is made up of 16 amino acids.

The J gene is TRBJ2-7, the V gene TRBV6-8, with D possibly TRBD2 on 6 matching bases. There are 13 residues in the CDR3. CDR1 is MNHGY and CDR2 is SAAAGT in the germline V gene. V was shortened by 5 bases and J by 6 bases, with 14 bases between the two germline ends. In DNA form, the CDR3 reads TGTGCCAGCAGTCGGGGAGGTGGCGGCGAGCAGTACTTC. Protein: CASSRGGGGEQYF.

This clone came up once. The chain has TRBV9 and TRBJ2-3; no firm D call. Trimming shortened V by 2 bases and J by 5 bases, and 9 bases separated the two germline ends. The CDR3 runs 13 residues. Germline-derived CDR1 and CDR2 are SGDLS and YYNGEE. The CDR3 is CASSVLAEDTQYF. The CDR3 DNA is TGTGCCAGCAGCGTCTTGGCGGAAGATACGCAGTATTTT.

J is TRBJ2-7 and V is TRBV6-8; D gene unclear. Germline CDR1 is MNHGY and CDR2 is SAAAGT. Trimming took off 5 bases at V and 7 bases at J, with 12 bases between the two ends. The CDR3 extends over 12 amino acids. CDR3 sequence (DNA): TGTGCCAGCAGTAGGAACTCTGGGGAGCAGTACTTC. Residues: CASSRNSGEQYF.

This clone was seen just once. The chain joins TRBV18 to TRBJ2-7; TRBD1 aligns across 9 bases. CDR1 is KGHSH and CDR2 is LQKENI in the germline V gene. J was trimmed by 4 bases and V by 1 base; bases with no gene match: 5. The CDR3 extends over 15 amino acids. The CDR3 nucleotides read TGTGCCAGCTCACCACAAGGGACAGGGTTGTACGAGCAGTACTTC. It is translated as CASSPQGTGLYEQYF.

This sequence joins TRBV23-1 and TRBJ2-1, with D possibly matching TRBD1 (6 bases). TRBV23-1 is assigned to the ORF class and has an uncertain function. V was clipped by 6 bases and J by 6 bases, with 18 bases between them. The CDR3 runs to 15 residues. CDR3 residues: CASSQGAGETNEQFF. CDR3 nucleotides: TGCGCCAGCAGCCAAGGGGCAGGGGAGACCAATGAGCAGTTCTTC.

This sequence joins TRBV6-7 and TRBJ1-4; D gene unclear. TRBV6-7 is an ORF, with its function uncertain. This CDR3 is built from 18 residues. Trimming cost V 2 bases and J 6 bases, with 22 bases left between them. The CDR3 nucleotides read TGTGCCAGCAGTTACAAGTTGATGTTTGGTCGGGGAGATGAAAAACTGTTTTTT. This translates into CASSYKLMFGRGDEKLFF.

The chain uses TRBV19 and TRBJ1-5; D unclear. The V end was cut by 3 bases, the J end by 0 bases, with 3 bases between. The CDR3 runs 13 residues. Per the germline V gene, CDR1 is LNHDA and CDR2 is SQIVND (reference sequence). CDR3 nucleotide sequence: TGTGCCAGTAGTATTAGTAGCAATCAGCCCCAGCATTTT. Protein: CASSISSNQPQHF.

The genes are TRBV28 and TRBJ2-5; 7 bases agree with TRBD1. CDR1 is MDHEN, CDR2 SYDVKM, per germline. CDR3 length: 15 residues. V shed 5 bases, J shed 5 bases, and the junction held 11 bases outside the gene matches. The CDR3 DNA sequence: TGTGCCAGCAGTCCCCGGACAGGAATAGGTGAGACCCAGTACTTC. Translated: CASSPRTGIGETQYF.